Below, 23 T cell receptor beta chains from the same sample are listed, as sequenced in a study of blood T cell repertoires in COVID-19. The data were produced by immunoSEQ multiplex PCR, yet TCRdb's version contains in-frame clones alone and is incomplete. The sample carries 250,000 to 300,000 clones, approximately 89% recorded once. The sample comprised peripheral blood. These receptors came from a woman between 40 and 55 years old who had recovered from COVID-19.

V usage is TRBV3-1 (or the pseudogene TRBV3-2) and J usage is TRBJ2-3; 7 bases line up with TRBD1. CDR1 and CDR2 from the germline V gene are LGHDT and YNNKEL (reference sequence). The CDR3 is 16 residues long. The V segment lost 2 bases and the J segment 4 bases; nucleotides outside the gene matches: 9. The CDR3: CASSQTLGGGPDTQYF. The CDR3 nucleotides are TGTGCCAGCAGCCAAACGTTAGGGGGCGGCCCAGATACGCAGTATTTT.

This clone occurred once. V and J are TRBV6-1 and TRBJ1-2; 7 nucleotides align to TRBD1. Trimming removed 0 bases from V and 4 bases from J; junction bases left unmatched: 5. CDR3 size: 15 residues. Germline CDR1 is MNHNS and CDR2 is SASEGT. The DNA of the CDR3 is TGTGCCAGCAGTGAAGCGACAGGGTCTGCCTATGGCTACACCTTC. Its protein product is CASSEATGSAYGYTF.

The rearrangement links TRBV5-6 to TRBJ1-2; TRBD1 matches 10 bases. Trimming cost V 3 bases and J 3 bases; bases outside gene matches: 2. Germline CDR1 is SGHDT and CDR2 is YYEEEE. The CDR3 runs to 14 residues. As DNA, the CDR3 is TGTGCCAGCAGCTACGACAGGGGGCACTATGGCTACACCTTC. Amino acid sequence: CASSYDRGHYGYTF. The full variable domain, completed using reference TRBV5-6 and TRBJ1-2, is DAGVTQSPTHLIKTRGQQVTLRCSPKSGHDTVSWYQQALGQGPQFIFQYYEEEERQRGNFPDRFSGHQFPNYSSELNVNALLLGDSALYLCASSYDRGHYGYTFGSGTRLTVV.

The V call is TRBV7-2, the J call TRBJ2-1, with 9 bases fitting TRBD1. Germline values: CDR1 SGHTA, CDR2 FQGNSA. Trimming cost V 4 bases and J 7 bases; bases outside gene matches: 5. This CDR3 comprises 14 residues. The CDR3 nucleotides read TGTGCCAGCAGCTGGGGACAGGGCTGGAATGAGCAGTTCTTC. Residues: CASSWGQGWNEQFF.

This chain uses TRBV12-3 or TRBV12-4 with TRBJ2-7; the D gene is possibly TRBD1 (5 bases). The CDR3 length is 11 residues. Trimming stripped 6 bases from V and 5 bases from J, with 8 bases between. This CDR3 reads CASRQGDEQYF. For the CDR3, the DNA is TGTGCCAGCAGACAAGGGGACGAGCAGTACTTC.

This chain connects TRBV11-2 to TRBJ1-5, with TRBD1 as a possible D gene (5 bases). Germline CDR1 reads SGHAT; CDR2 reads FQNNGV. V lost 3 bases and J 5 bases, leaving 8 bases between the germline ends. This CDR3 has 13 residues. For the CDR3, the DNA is TGTGCCAGCAGCTTGACAGAGGATCAGCCCCAGCATTTT. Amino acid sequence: CASSLTEDQPQHF.

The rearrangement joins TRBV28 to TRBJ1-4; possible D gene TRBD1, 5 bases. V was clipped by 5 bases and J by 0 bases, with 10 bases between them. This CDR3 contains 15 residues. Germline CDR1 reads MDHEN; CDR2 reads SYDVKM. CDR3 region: CASSGPTATNEKLFF. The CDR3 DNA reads TGTGCCAGCAGTGGGCCGACAGCAACTAATGAAAAACTGTTTTTT.

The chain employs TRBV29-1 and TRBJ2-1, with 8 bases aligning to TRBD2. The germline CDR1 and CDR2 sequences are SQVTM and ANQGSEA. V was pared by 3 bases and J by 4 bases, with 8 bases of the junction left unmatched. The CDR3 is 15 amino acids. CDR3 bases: TGCAGCGTTGATCGGGGTAGCGGGGAATACAATGAGCAGTTCTTC. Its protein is CSVDRGSGEYNEQFF.

The CDR3 nucleotides are TGTGCCAGCTTACCGGAGGGCCGGGTGGCGTATGGCTACACCTTC. Encoded protein: CASLPEGRVAYGYTF. The chain recombines TRBV28 with TRBJ1-2; no clear D. V was cut by 8 bases and J by 5 bases, with 21 bases left in between. The CDR3 extends over 15 amino acids. The V gene's germline CDR1 is MDHEN and CDR2 SYDVKM.

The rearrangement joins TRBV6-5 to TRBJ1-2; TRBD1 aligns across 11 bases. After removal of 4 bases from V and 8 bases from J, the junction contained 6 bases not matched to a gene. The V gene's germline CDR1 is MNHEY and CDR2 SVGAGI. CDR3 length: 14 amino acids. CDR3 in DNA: TGTGCCAGCAGTTCCCTGGACAGGGGGCTAGGCTACACCTTC. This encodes CASSSLDRGLGYTF.

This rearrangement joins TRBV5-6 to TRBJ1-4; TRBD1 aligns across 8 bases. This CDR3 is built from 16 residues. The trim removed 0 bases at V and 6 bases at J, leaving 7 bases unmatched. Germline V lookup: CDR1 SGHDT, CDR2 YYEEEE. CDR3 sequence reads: CASSLEKETGDEKLFF. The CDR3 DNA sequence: TGTGCCAGCAGCTTGGAAAAGGAGACAGGGGATGAAAAACTGTTTTTT.

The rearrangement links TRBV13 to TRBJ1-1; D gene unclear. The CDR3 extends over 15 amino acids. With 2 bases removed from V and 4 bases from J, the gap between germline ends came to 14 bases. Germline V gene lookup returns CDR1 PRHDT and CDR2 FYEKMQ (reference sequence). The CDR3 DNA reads TGTGCCAGCAGCTTACCAAGGTGGTGGAGCACTGAAGCTTTCTTT. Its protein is CASSLPRWWSTEAFF.

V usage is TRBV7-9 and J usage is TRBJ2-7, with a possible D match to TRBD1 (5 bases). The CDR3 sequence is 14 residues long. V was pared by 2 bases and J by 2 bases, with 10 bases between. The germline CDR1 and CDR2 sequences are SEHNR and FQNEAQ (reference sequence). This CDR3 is CASSLQGRTYEQYF. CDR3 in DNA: TGTGCCAGCAGCTTACAGGGCCGAACCTACGAGCAGTACTTC.

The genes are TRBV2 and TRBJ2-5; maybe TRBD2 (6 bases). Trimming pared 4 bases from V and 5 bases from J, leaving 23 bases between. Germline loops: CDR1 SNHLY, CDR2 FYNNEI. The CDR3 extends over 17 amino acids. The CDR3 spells CASSVGLSGGKSETQYF. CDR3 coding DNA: TGTGCCAGCAGTGTGGGTCTCTCGGGCGGGAAATCGGAGACCCAGTACTTC. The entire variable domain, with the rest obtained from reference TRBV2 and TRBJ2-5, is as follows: EPEVTQTPSHQVTQMGQEVILRCVPISNHLYFYWYRQILGQKVEFLVSFYNNEISEKSEIFDDQFSVERPDGSNFTLKIRSTKLEDSAMYFCASSVGLSGGKSETQYFGPGTRLLVL.

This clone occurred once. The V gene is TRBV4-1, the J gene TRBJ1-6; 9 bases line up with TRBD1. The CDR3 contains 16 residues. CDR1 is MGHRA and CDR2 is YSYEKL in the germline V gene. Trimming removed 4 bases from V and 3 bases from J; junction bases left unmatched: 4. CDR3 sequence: CASSPRTGVYNSPLHF. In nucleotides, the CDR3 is TGCGCCAGCAGCCCCAGGACAGGGGTCTATAATTCACCCCTCCACTTT.

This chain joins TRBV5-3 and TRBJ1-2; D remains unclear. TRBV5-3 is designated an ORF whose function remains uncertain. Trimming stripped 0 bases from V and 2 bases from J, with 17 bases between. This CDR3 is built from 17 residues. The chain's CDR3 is CARSLASIFDKNYGYTF. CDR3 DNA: TGTGCCAGAAGCTTGGCCTCAATCTTCGACAAGAACTATGGCTACACCTTC.

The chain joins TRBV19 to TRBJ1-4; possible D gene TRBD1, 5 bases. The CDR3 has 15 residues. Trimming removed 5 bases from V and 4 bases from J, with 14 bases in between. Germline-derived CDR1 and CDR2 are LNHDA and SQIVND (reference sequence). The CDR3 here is CASSSGLDFNEKLFF. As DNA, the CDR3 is TGTGCCAGTAGTTCGGGACTGGACTTTAATGAAAAACTGTTTTTT.

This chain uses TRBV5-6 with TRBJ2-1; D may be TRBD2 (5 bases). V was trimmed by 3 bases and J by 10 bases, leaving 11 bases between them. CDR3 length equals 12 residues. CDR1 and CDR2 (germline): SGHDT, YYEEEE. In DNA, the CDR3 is TGTGCCAGCAGCTACGGACTCGACGAGCAGTTCTTC. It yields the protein CASSYGLDEQFF.

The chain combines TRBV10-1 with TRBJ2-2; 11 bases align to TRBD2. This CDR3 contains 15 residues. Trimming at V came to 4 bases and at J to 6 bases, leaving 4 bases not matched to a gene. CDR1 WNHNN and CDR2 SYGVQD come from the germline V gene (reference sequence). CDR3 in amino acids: CASSVAGGPPGELFF. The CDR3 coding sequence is TGCGCCAGCAGTGTAGCGGGAGGGCCGCCCGGGGAGCTGTTTTTT.

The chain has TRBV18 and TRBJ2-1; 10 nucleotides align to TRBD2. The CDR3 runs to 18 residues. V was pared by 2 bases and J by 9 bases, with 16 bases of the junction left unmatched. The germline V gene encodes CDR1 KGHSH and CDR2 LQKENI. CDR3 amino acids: CASSPMRLGLAGVFEQFF. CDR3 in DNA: TGTGCCAGCTCACCAATGCGGCTCGGCCTAGCGGGAGTTTTTGAGCAGTTCTTC.

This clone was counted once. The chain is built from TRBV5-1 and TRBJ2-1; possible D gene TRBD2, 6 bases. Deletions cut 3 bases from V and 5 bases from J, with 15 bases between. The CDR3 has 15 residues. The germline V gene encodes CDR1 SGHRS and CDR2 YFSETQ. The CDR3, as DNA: TGCGCCAGCAGCTCCGGGACTGGTAGAGACAATGAGCAGTTCTTC. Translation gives CASSSGTGRDNEQFF.

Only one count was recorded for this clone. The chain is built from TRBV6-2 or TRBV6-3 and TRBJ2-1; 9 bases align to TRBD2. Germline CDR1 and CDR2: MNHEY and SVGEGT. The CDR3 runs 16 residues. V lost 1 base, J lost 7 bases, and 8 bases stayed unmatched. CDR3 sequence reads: CASSYLAGESLNEQFF. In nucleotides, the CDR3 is TGTGCCAGCAGTTACTTAGCGGGAGAATCCCTAAATGAGCAGTTCTTC.

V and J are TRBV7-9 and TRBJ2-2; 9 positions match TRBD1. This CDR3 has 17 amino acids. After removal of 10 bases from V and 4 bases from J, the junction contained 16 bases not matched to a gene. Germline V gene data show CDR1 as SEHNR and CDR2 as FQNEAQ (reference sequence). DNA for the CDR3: TGTGCCACCGACGATGGTAAAGGGACAGGGTTCACCGGGGAGCTGTTTTTT. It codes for CATDDGKGTGFTGELFF.